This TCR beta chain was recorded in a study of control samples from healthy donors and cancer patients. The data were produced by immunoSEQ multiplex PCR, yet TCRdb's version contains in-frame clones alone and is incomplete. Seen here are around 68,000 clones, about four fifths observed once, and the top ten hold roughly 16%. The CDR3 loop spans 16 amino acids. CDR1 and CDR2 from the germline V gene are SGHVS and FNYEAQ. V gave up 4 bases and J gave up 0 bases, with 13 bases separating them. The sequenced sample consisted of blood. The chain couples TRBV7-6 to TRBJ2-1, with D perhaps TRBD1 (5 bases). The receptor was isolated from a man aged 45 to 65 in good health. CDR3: CASSSYQGGSYNEQFF. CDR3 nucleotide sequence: TGTGCCAGCAGCTCCTACCAGGGTGGCTCCTACAATGAGCAGTTCTTC.